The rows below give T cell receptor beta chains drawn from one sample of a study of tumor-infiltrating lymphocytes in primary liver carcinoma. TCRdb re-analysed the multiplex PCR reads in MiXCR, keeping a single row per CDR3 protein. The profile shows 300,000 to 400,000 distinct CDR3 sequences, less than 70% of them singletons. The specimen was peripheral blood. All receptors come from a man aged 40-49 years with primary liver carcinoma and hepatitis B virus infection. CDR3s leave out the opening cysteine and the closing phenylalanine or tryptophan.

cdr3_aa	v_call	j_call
ASSFPGQWTGELF	TRBV12-3/TRBV12-4	TRBJ2-2
ASSLRTGTRGSPLH	TRBV11-2	TRBJ1-6
AWRRGATTGELF	TRBV30	TRBJ2-2
VSSHPTGNTEAL	TRBV4-2	TRBJ1-1
ATSDHATGEQY	TRBV24-1	TRBJ2-7
TSKKLAGKEETQY	TRBV6-6	TRBJ2-5
ASSLGQGDTEAF	TRBV11-2	TRBJ1-1
ASSDNGLARYNEQS	TRBV11-2	TRBJ2-1
ASREGGTVELF	TRBV2	TRBJ2-2
ATGTGGGTDTQY	TRBV24-1	TRBJ2-3
DSSLGLGQETRDERF	TRBV11-3	TRBJ2-1
FSSLGGGGTYEQY	TRBV11-2	TRBJ2-7
ASSPFPTRSPYEQY	TRBV11-1	TRBJ2-7
SVGTPSSYNEQF	TRBV29-1	TRBJ2-1
ASSYSRPSGGHEQY	TRBV6-5	TRBJ2-7
ASSLGGTLPYEQY	TRBV11-2	TRBJ2-7
ASSLVRGRKGYGYT	TRBV11-2	TRBJ1-2
ASSEGLAPGELF	TRBV10-1	TRBJ2-2
ASSSFGQGGETQY	TRBV28	TRBJ2-5
ASRLTEDYEQY	TRBV12-3/TRBV12-4	TRBJ2-7
ASSFGGAYGNT	TRBV11-2	TRBJ1-2
ARSPREGLAVDNEQF	TRBV11-1	TRBJ2-1